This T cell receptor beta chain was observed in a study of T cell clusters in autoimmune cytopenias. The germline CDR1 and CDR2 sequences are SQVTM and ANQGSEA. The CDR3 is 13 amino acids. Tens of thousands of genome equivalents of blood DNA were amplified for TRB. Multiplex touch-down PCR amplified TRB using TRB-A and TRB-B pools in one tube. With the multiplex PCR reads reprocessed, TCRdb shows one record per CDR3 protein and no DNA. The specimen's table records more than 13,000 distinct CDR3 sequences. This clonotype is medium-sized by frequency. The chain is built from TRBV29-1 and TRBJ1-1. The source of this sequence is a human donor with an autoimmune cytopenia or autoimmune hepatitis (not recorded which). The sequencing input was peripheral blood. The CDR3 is CSAFVGLNTEAFF.